This record concerns one T cell receptor (beta chain) sequence. The antigen is not known. This specimen comes from a study of T cell repertoires in cytomegalovirus infection. TCRdb re-called the reads through MiXCR, storing one row per CDR3 protein. The sample has about 830,000 distinct CDR3 sequences; 32% are singletons. The CDR3 has 12 residues. V lost 6 bases, J lost 4 bases, and 10 bases lay in between. Germline assignment: CDR1 DFQATT and CDR2 SNEGSKA (reference sequence). The TCR was taken from a human donor in good health (CMV status not recorded). Some clones in this sample may be carry-over from other donors' samples. The chain employs TRBV20-1 and TRBJ2-1; no reliable D call. Sequenced here: cultured CD8+ T cells from PBMCs, sampled from culture after CMV antigen stimulation. The CDR3 here is CSALTAYNEQFF. The CDR3, as DNA: TGCAGTGCGTTAACAGCGTACAATGAGCAGTTCTTC.